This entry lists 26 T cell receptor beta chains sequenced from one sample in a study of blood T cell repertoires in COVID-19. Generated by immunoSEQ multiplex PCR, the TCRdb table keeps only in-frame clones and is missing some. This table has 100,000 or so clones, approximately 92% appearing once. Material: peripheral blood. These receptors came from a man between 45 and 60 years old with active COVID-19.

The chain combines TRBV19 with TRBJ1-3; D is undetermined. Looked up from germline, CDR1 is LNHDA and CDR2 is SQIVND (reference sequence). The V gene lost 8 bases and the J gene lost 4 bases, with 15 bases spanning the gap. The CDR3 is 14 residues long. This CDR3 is CASSYLLFGNTIYF. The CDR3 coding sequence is TGTGCCAGTTCCTATCTTTTGTTCGGAAACACCATATATTTT.

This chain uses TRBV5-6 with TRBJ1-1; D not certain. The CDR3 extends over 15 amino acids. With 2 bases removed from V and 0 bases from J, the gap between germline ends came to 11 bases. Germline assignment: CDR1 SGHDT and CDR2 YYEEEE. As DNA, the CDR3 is TGTGCCAGCAGCTTAGGACTGACGATGAACACTGAAGCTTTCTTT. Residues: CASSLGLTMNTEAFF.

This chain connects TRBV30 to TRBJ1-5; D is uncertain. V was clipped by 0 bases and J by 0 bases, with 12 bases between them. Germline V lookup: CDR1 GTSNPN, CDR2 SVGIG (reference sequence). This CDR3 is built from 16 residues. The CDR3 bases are TGTGCCTGGAGTGTGGACTTTATCCTTAGCAATCAGCCCCAGCATTTT. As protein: CAWSVDFILSNQPQHF.

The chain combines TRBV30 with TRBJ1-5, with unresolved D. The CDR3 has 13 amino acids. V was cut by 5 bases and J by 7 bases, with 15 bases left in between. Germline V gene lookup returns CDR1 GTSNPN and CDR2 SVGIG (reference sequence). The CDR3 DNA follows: TGTGCCTGGGGTATCGGGAGCGGACAGCCCCAGCATTTT. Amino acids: CAWGIGSGQPQHF. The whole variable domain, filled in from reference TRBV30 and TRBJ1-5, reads SQTIHQWPATLVQPVGSPLSLECTVEGTSNPNLYWYRQAAGRGLQLLFYSVGIGQISSEVPQNLSASRPQDRQFILSSKKLLLSDSGFYLCAWGIGSGQPQHFGDGTRLSIL.

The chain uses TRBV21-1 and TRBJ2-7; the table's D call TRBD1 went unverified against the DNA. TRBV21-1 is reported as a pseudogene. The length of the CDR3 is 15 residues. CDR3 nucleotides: TGTGCCAGCAGCAAAGCACGCAGGGGGCCGAGGGAGCAGTACTTC. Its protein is CASSKARRGPREQYF.

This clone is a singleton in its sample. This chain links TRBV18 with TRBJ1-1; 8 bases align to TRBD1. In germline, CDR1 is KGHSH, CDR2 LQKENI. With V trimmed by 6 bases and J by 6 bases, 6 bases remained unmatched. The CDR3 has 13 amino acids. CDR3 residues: CASSEQGGAEAFF. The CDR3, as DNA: TGTGCCAGCTCGGAACAGGGGGGCGCTGAAGCTTTCTTT.

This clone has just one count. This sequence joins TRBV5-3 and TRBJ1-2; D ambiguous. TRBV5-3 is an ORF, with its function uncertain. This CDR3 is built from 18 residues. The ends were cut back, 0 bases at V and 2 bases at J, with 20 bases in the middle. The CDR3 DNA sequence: TGTGCCAGAAGCTTGGCGACCGAAATGGGAGCAGTCAACTATGGCTACACCTTC. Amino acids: CARSLATEMGAVNYGYTF.

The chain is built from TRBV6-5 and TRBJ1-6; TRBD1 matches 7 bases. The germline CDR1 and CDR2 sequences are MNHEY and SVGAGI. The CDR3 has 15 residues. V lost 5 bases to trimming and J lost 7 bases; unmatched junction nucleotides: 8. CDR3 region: CASSPAQGENSPLHF. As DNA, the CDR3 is TGTGCCAGCAGTCCTGCCCAGGGGGAAAATTCACCCCTCCACTTT.

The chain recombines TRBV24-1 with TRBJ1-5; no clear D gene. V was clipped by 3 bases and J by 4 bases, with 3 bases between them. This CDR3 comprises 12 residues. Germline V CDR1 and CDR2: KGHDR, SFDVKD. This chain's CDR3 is CATSDPNQPQHF. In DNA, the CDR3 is TGTGCCACCAGTGATCCGAATCAGCCCCAGCATTTT.

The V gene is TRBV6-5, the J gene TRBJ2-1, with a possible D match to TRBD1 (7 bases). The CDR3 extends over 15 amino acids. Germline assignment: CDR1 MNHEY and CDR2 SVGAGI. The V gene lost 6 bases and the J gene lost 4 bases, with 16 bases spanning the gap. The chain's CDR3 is CASSRGELGYNEQFF. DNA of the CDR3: TGTGCCAGCAGCAGGGGGGAGTTAGGATACAATGAGCAGTTCTTC.

CDR3 sequence (DNA): TGTGCCAGCAGCCCCGGACAGGCGAAAGAGACCCAGTACTTC. This translates into CASSPGQAKETQYF. The genes are TRBV9 and TRBJ2-5; 7 bases match TRBD1. Trimming at V came to 4 bases and at J to 3 bases, leaving 6 bases not matched to a gene. From germline, CDR1 is SGDLS and CDR2 YYNGEE. The CDR3 spans 14 residues. The entire variable domain, with the rest obtained from reference TRBV9 and TRBJ2-5, is as follows: DSGVTQTPKHLITATGQRVTLRCSPRSGDLSVYWYQQSLDQGLQFLIQYYNGEERAKGNILERFSAQQFPDLHSELNLSSLELGDSALYFCASSPGQAKETQYFGPGTRLLVL.

The CDR3 DNA reads TGTGCCAGCAGCTTGGTCGCGATTGGCACCGGGGAGCTGTTTTTT. It is translated as CASSLVAIGTGELFF. The chain joins TRBV5-5 to TRBJ2-2; D remains unclear. The germline V and J ends were trimmed by 0 bases and 4 bases, with 10 bases remaining between them. Germline assignment: CDR1 SGHKS and CDR2 YYEKEE (reference sequence). The CDR3 consists of 15 residues.

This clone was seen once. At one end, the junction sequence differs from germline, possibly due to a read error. The CDR3, as DNA: TGTGCTAGCAGCCCATTCCGGGACTCCGAGACCCAGTACTTC. Its translation: CASSPFRDSETQYF. The V and J genes are TRBV7-7 and TRBJ2-5; D is possibly TRBD2 (6 bases). The germline gives CDR1 SSHAT, CDR2 FNYEAQ (reference sequence). The CDR3 has 14 residues.

The chain's CDR3 is CASSFTNYGYTF. CDR3 DNA: TGTGCCAGCAGTTTCACTAACTATGGCTACACCTTC. The chain uses TRBV12-3 or TRBV12-4 and TRBJ1-2; no clear D gene. CDR3 size: 12 residues. Trimming cost V 3 bases and J 0 bases, with 2 bases left between them.

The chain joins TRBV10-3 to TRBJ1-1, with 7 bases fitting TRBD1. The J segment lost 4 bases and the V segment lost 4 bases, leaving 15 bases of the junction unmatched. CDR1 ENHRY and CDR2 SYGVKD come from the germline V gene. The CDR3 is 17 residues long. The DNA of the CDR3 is TGTGCCATCAGTGTGACCAGGGGGGACGGTCTTGGCACTGAAGCTTTCTTT. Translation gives CAISVTRGDGLGTEAFF.

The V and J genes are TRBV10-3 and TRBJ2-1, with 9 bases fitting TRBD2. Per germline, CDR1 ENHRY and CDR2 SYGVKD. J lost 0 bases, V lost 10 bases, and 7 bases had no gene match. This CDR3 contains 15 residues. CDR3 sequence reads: CATYSTSGSYNEQFF. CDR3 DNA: TGTGCCACCTATTCGACTAGCGGCTCCTACAATGAGCAGTTCTTC.

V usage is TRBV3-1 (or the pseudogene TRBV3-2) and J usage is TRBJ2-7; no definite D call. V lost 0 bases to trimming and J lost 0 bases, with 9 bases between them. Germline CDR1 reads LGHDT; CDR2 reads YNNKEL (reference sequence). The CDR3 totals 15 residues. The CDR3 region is CASSQELASSYEQYF. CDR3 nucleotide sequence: TGTGCCAGCAGCCAAGAGCTCGCCAGCTCCTACGAGCAGTACTTC.

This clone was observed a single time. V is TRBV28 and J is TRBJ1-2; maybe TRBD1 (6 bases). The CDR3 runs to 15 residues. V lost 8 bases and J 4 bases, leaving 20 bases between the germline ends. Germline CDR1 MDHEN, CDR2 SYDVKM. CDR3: CASLPRGGLGYGYTF. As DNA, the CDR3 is TGTGCCAGCCTCCCTCGTGGGGGCCTGGGCTATGGCTACACCTTC.

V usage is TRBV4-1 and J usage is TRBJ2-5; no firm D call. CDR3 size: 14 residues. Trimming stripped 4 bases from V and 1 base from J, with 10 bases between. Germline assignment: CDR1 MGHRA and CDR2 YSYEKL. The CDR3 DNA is TGCGCCAGCAGCCCCTCGACAATCCAAGAGACCCAGTACTTC. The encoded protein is CASSPSTIQETQYF.

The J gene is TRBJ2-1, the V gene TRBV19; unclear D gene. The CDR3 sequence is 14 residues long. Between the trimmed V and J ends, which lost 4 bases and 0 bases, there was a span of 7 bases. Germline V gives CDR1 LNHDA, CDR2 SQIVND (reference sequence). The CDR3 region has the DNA TGTGCCAGTAGTAGCACGAGCTCCTACAATGAGCAGTTCTTC. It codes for CASSSTSSYNEQFF.

The DNA for the CDR3 is TGTGCCAGCAGTTACACATCAACCGGGACTAGCGTTAGAGAGACCCAGTACTTC. Protein product: CASSYTSTGTSVRETQYF. V and J are TRBV6-2 or TRBV6-3 and TRBJ2-5; 10 positions agree with TRBD2. Germline V gives CDR1 MNHEY, CDR2 SVGEGT. The ends lost 2 bases at V and 4 bases at J; junction bases unmatched: 13. The CDR3 length is 18 residues.

The CDR3 region is CASSKTSGPNNEQFF. In DNA, the CDR3 is TGTGCCAGCAGTAAAACTAGCGGGCCCAACAATGAGCAGTTCTTC. The V gene is TRBV6-4, the J gene TRBJ2-1, with 9 positions matching TRBD2. The trim removed 5 bases at V and 5 bases at J, leaving 7 bases unmatched. The CDR3 covers 15 residues. Germline loops: CDR1 MRHNA, CDR2 SNTAGT.

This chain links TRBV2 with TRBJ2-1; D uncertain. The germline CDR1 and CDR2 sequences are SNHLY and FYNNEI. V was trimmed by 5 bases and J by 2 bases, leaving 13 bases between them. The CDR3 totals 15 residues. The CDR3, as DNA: TGTGCCAGCAGTCCGAACGGTGGTACCTACAATGAGCAGTTCTTC. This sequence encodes CASSPNGGTYNEQFF.

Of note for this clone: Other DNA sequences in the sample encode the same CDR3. Here the CDR3 reads CASSVAPSSTDTQYF. DNA for the CDR3: TGTGCCAGCAGCGTAGCGCCTAGTAGCACAGATACGCAGTATTTT. The chain carries TRBV9 and TRBJ2-3, with D unclear. V was trimmed by 0 bases and J by 0 bases, leaving 8 bases between them. This CDR3 has 15 amino acids. Per the germline V gene, CDR1 is SGDLS and CDR2 is YYNGEE.

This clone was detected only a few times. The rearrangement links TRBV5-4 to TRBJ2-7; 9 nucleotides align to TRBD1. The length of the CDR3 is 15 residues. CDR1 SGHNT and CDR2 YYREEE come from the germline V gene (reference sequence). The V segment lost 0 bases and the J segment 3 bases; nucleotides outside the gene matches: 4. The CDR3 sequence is CASSLGGTGNYEQYF. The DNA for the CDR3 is TGTGCCAGCAGCTTGGGCGGGACAGGGAACTACGAGCAGTACTTC.

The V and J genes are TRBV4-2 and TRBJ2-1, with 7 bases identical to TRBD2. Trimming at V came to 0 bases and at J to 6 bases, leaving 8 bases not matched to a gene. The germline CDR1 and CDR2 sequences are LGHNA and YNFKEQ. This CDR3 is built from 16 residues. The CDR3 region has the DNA TGTGCCAGCAGCCAAGAGGTGGGAGGGCCCTCCAATGAGCAGTTCTTC. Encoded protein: CASSQEVGGPSNEQFF.